This TCR beta chain came from a study of T cell changes during pregnancy in multiple sclerosis. Losses at the gene ends were 5 bases for V and 6 bases for J; bases not matched to a gene: 11. The CDR3 is made up of 15 amino acids. The germline V gene has CDR1 SGHRS and CDR2 YFSETQ. TCRdb's table, derived via immunoSEQ multiplex PCR, lists solely in-frame clones and lacks some. The sample includes about 80,000 clones, about 91% of them seen just once. The J gene is TRBJ2-1, the V gene TRBV5-1; 7 bases are shared with TRBD1. Sequenced here: peripheral blood, sampled before pregnancy. This TCR came from a female donor with multiple sclerosis, enrolled in a pregnancy study. The CDR3 here is CASRLSTGAGNEQFF. In nucleotides, the CDR3 is TGCGCCAGCAGATTGAGTACAGGGGCTGGCAATGAGCAGTTCTTC.